These T cell receptor beta chains were read from a single sample in a study of cytomegalovirus exposure and HLA in healthy donors. The table came from immunoSEQ multiplex PCR; TCRdb's copy has only in-frame clones and leaves some out. The table includes some 150,000 clones, 79% detected once. Sequencing was carried out using PBMCs. The origin of the receptors is a man aged 45-65 years in good health and CMV-seropositive. The CDR3 runs from the conserved cysteine through the conserved F or W. D genes are given only for firm matches. Not every row has a clone size; where given, it reads once, few, many or a size class.

D gene: TRBD1; J gene: TRBJ2-7; clone size: -; CDR3 length: 14; V gene: TRBV4-2; CDR3 protein: CASSQDLTGYEQYF; CDR3 DNA: TGTGCCAGCAGCCAGGACTTGACAGGGTACGAGCAGTACTTC
D gene: -; J gene: TRBJ2-3; clone size: once; CDR3 length: 16; V gene: TRBV9; CDR3 protein: CASSVAAGTSTDTQYF; CDR3 DNA: TGTGCCAGCAGCGTAGCGGCGGGAACTAGCACAGATACGCAGTATTTT
D gene: -; J gene: TRBJ2-7; clone size: -; CDR3 length: 11; V gene: TRBV10-3; CDR3 protein: CATSATYEQYF; CDR3 DNA: TGTGCCACCAGCGCGACCTACGAGCAGTACTTC
D gene: -; J gene: TRBJ2-7; clone size: -; CDR3 length: 12; V gene: TRBV29-1; CDR3 protein: CSVEGLGYEQYF; CDR3 DNA: TGCAGCGTTGAGGGACTGGGCTACGAGCAGTACTTC
D gene: TRBD2; J gene: TRBJ2-7; clone size: once; CDR3 length: 14; V gene: TRBV5-5; CDR3 protein: CASSPGLAGYEQYF; CDR3 DNA: TGTGCCAGCAGCCCGGGACTAGCGGGCTACGAGCAGTACTTC
D gene: -; J gene: TRBJ2-2; clone size: -; CDR3 length: 16; V gene: TRBV5-1; CDR3 protein: CASSVPPGDGTGELFF; CDR3 DNA: TGCGCCAGCAGCGTACCTCCAGGGGATGGCACCGGGGAGCTGTTTTTT
D gene: -; J gene: TRBJ1-2; clone size: -; CDR3 length: 19; V gene: TRBV18; CDR3 protein: CASSLLGIAGVQANYGYTF; CDR3 DNA: TGTGCCAGCTCACTTTTGGGGATAGCAGGGGTCCAAGCTAACTATGGCTACACCTTC
D gene: -; J gene: TRBJ1-1; clone size: -; CDR3 length: 14; V gene: TRBV6-1; CDR3 protein: CASSDGEFYGEAFF; CDR3 DNA: TGTGCCAGCAGTGATGGGGAGTTCTACGGTGAAGCTTTCTTT
D gene: -; J gene: TRBJ2-7; clone size: -; CDR3 length: 15; V gene: TRBV21-1; CDR3 protein: CASSKEAAGMPEQYF; CDR3 DNA: TGTGCCAGCAGCAAAGAAGCGGCCGGGATGCCCGAGCAGTACTTC
D gene: -; J gene: TRBJ1-2; clone size: -; CDR3 length: 13; V gene: TRBV2; CDR3 protein: CASSLQGNHGYTF; CDR3 DNA: TGTGCCAGCAGTCTACAGGGAAACCATGGCTACACCTTC
D gene: -; J gene: TRBJ2-2; clone size: -; CDR3 length: 15; V gene: TRBV28; CDR3 protein: CASSSIGQLTGELFF; CDR3 DNA: TGTGCCAGCAGTTCGATTGGACAGCTCACCGGGGAGCTGTTTTTT
D gene: TRBD1; J gene: TRBJ2-5; clone size: -; CDR3 length: 16; V gene: TRBV6-1; CDR3 protein: CASSEGTGWYQETQYF; CDR3 DNA: TGTGCCAGCAGCGAAGGGACAGGCTGGTACCAAGAGACCCAGTACTTC
D gene: TRBD2; J gene: TRBJ2-3; clone size: -; CDR3 length: 14; V gene: TRBV9; CDR3 protein: CASSVLADPDTQYF; CDR3 DNA: TGTGCCAGCAGCGTACTAGCGGATCCAGATACGCAGTATTTT
D gene: TRBD2; J gene: TRBJ2-2; clone size: -; CDR3 length: 15; V gene: TRBV5-1; CDR3 protein: CASSGTSANTGELFF; CDR3 DNA: TGCGCCAGCTCCGGGACTAGCGCCAACACCGGGGAGCTGTTTTTT
D gene: TRBD2; J gene: TRBJ2-5; clone size: -; CDR3 length: 15; V gene: TRBV10-1; CDR3 protein: CASSEAGTSEETQYF; CDR3 DNA: TGCGCCAGCAGTGAGGCCGGGACTAGCGAAGAGACCCAGTACTTC
D gene: TRBD2; J gene: TRBJ2-3; clone size: -; CDR3 length: 20; V gene: TRBV6-1; CDR3 protein: CASSEIAWASGSLGTDTQYF; CDR3 DNA: TGTGCCAGCAGTGAAATAGCGTGGGCTAGCGGGAGTCTGGGCACAGATACGCAGTATTTT
D gene: -; J gene: TRBJ1-1; clone size: -; CDR3 length: 15; V gene: TRBV5-5; CDR3 protein: CASSLEWRTNAEAFF; CDR3 DNA: TGTGCCAGCAGCTTGGAATGGAGGACTAACGCTGAAGCTTTCTTT
D gene: TRBD1; J gene: TRBJ1-2; clone size: -; CDR3 length: 14; V gene: TRBV18; CDR3 protein: CASSPPYRGGGYTF; CDR3 DNA: TGTGCCAGCTCACCACCGTACAGGGGCGGTGGCTACACCTTC
D gene: -; J gene: TRBJ2-1; clone size: -; CDR3 length: 12; V gene: TRBV21-1; CDR3 protein: CARRWRYNEQFF; CDR3 DNA: TGTGCCAGACGGTGGAGATACAATGAGCAGTTCTTC
D gene: -; J gene: TRBJ2-1; clone size: -; CDR3 length: 15; V gene: TRBV7-2; CDR3 protein: CASSLRLNPYNEQFF; CDR3 DNA: TGTGCCAGCAGCTTACGACTAAACCCCTACAATGAGCAGTTCTTC
D gene: -; J gene: TRBJ1-2; clone size: -; CDR3 length: 14; V gene: TRBV6-1; CDR3 protein: CASLFGTSNYGYTF; CDR3 DNA: TGTGCCAGTCTTTTCGGGACATCTAACTATGGCTACACCTTC
D gene: TRBD2; J gene: TRBJ2-1; clone size: -; CDR3 length: 15; V gene: TRBV2; CDR3 protein: CASSEQRGSNNEQFF; CDR3 DNA: TGTGCCAGCAGTGAGCAGCGGGGGTCGAACAATGAGCAGTTCTTC
D gene: TRBD1; J gene: TRBJ1-4; clone size: -; CDR3 length: 14; V gene: TRBV6-5; CDR3 protein: CASSDRGLGEKLFF; CDR3 DNA: TGTGCCAGCAGTGACAGGGGGCTTGGTGAAAAACTGTTTTTT
D gene: -; J gene: TRBJ2-1; clone size: -; CDR3 length: 16; V gene: TRBV7-3; CDR3 protein: CASSPRTAGSYNEQFF; CDR3 DNA: TGTGCCAGCAGCCCCAGGACAGCAGGCTCCTACAATGAGCAGTTCTTC
D gene: TRBD2; J gene: TRBJ2-7; clone size: -; CDR3 length: 13; V gene: TRBV29-1; CDR3 protein: CSVQRTSSYEQYF; CDR3 DNA: TGCAGCGTTCAGCGGACTAGCTCCTACGAGCAGTACTTC
D gene: -; J gene: TRBJ2-5; clone size: -; CDR3 length: 11; V gene: TRBV6-1; CDR3 protein: CASGQYETQYF; CDR3 DNA: TGTGCCAGCGGCCAGTACGAGACCCAGTACTTC
D gene: TRBD1; J gene: TRBJ1-2; clone size: -; CDR3 length: 15; V gene: TRBV30; CDR3 protein: CAWSPLRDRAGGYTF; CDR3 DNA: TGTGCCTGGAGTCCCTTAAGGGACAGAGCTGGTGGCTACACCTTC
D gene: -; J gene: TRBJ2-5; clone size: -; CDR3 length: 13; V gene: TRBV29-1; CDR3 protein: CSVDKQGSETQYF; CDR3 DNA: TGCAGCGTTGATAAACAGGGTAGCGAGACCCAGTACTTC
D gene: -; J gene: TRBJ2-1; clone size: -; CDR3 length: 17; V gene: TRBV27; CDR3 protein: CASSLAGHSPRSNEQFF; CDR3 DNA: TGTGCCAGCAGTTTGGCGGGCCACAGCCCCAGGAGCAATGAGCAGTTCTTC
D gene: -; J gene: TRBJ2-7; clone size: -; CDR3 length: 18; V gene: TRBV4-1; CDR3 protein: CASSQSTVRTEPRGEQYF; CDR3 DNA: TGCGCCAGCAGCCAATCTACAGTAAGAACGGAGCCTAGGGGCGAGCAGTACTTC
D gene: -; J gene: TRBJ2-3; clone size: -; CDR3 length: 16; V gene: TRBV21-1; CDR3 protein: CASSKGGQGKTDTQYF; CDR3 DNA: TGTGCCAGCAGCAAAGGAGGACAGGGGAAGACAGATACGCAGTATTTT
D gene: -; J gene: TRBJ2-3; clone size: medium-sized; CDR3 length: 15; V gene: TRBV6-1; CDR3 protein: CASSGTGFRTDTQYF; CDR3 DNA: TGTGCCAGCAGTGGCACAGGGTTTCGCACAGATACGCAGTATTTT
D gene: -; J gene: TRBJ2-7; clone size: once; CDR3 length: 15; V gene: TRBV5-8; CDR3 protein: CASSYHRPRLYEQYF; CDR3 DNA: TGTGCCAGCAGCTACCACAGGCCTCGACTGTACGAGCAGTACTTC
D gene: TRBD1; J gene: TRBJ2-5; clone size: -; CDR3 length: 15; V gene: TRBV5-1; CDR3 protein: CASSEGTDSQETQYF; CDR3 DNA: TGCGCCAGCAGCGAGGGGACAGACAGCCAAGAGACCCAGTACTTC
D gene: TRBD1; J gene: TRBJ1-2; clone size: -; CDR3 length: 15; V gene: TRBV5-1; CDR3 protein: CASSLRPGQGEGYTF; CDR3 DNA: TGCGCCAGCAGCCTACGACCGGGACAGGGGGAAGGCTACACCTTC
D gene: -; J gene: TRBJ2-3; clone size: once; CDR3 length: 14; V gene: TRBV11-3; CDR3 protein: CASSLGPNTDTQYF; CDR3 DNA: TGTGCCAGCAGCTTAGGGCCCAACACAGATACGCAGTATTTT
D gene: TRBD1; J gene: TRBJ2-7; clone size: few; CDR3 length: 16; V gene: TRBV4-1; CDR3 protein: CASSRLDTTGAYEQYF; CDR3 DNA: TGCGCCAGCAGCCGCCTCGACACGACAGGGGCCTACGAGCAGTACTTC